This T cell receptor beta chain comes out of a study of blood T cell repertoires in COVID-19. Sequencing was performed with immunoSEQ multiplex PCR; in TCRdb, only in-frame clones are kept and a portion is missing. The table records 250,000 to 300,000 clones, 70% to 90% of them present only once. The V end lost 3 bases, the J end lost 2 bases, and 8 bases lay between the germline ends. The CDR3 consists of 14 residues. Germline CDR1 reads SGHKS; CDR2 reads YYEKEE (reference sequence). Assignments of participants to cohorts depended upon their own reported clinical history. Sequencing was done on a sample of PBMCs or T cells enriched from blood (not recorded which). The sequence derives from a woman aged 50 to 60 who had been exposed to COVID-19. V usage is TRBV5-5 and J usage is TRBJ1-4, with D perhaps TRBD1 (5 bases). The CDR3 DNA reads as TGTGCCAGCAGCTCGACAGTCACTAATGAAAAACTGTTTTTT. Protein: CASSSTVTNEKLFF.